These 6 T cell receptor beta chains originate from one sample sequenced in a study of T cell responses to AZD1222 COVID-19 vaccine. Libraries were prepared by immunoSEQ multiplex PCR; TCRdb keeps only in-frame clonotypes and omits some of them. The table includes about 160,000 clones, 92% detected once. Sequenced here: peripheral blood, sampled on day 0 of MenACWY control vaccination. These receptors all come from an adult in good health.

V is TRBV6-5 and J is TRBJ1-2; tentative D call: TRBD1 (5 bases). Germline V gene sequence: CDR1 MNHEY, CDR2 SVGAGI. V was pared by 0 bases and J by 8 bases, with 19 bases between. The CDR3 totals 16 residues. CDR3 in amino acids: CASSYSSQGHREGYTF. In DNA, the CDR3 is TGTGCCAGCAGTTACTCGTCGCAGGGCCACCGGGAAGGCTACACCTTC.

The rearrangement links TRBV5-1 to TRBJ2-7; D may match TRBD1 or TRBD2 (5 bases each). Germline assignment: CDR1 SGHRS and CDR2 YFSETQ. Trimming took off 4 bases at V and 2 bases at J, with 13 bases between the two ends. This CDR3 region has 14 residues. The CDR3 DNA sequence: TGCGCCAGCAGCCCCAGGGACGGAACCTACGAGCAGTACTTC. Translating it yields CASSPRDGTYEQYF.

J is TRBJ1-1 and V is TRBV3-1 (or the pseudogene TRBV3-2); D not resolved. In germline, CDR1 is LGHDT, CDR2 YNNKEL (reference sequence). The V end was cut by 4 bases, the J end by 4 bases, with 7 bases between. The CDR3 contains 12 residues. CDR3 amino acids: CASSLSSTEAFF. CDR3 DNA: TGTGCCAGCAGCCTAAGTAGCACTGAAGCTTTCTTT.

V usage is TRBV5-1 and J usage is TRBJ1-2; D is ambiguous. Germline V gives CDR1 SGHRS, CDR2 YFSETQ. The CDR3 length is 13 residues. The V gene lost 4 bases and the J gene lost 8 bases, with 15 bases spanning the gap. This chain's CDR3 is CASSPPSGPGYTF. The CDR3 region has the DNA TGCGCCAGCAGCCCCCCCTCCGGGCCGGGCTACACCTTC.

The rearrangement joins TRBV6-5 to TRBJ1-2; a possible D gene is TRBD1 (5 bases). V lost 6 bases and J 4 bases, leaving 18 bases between the germline ends. Germline CDR1 reads MNHEY; CDR2 reads SVGAGI. The CDR3 extends over 15 amino acids. The CDR3, as DNA: TGTGCCAGCAGCCGAGAAGGGGCAGGGATCTATGGCTACACCTTC. Amino acids: CASSREGAGIYGYTF.

The rearrangement links TRBV24-1 to TRBJ2-2; 9 bases agree with TRBD2. The CDR3 is 17 residues long. V lost 3 bases, J lost 2 bases, and 6 bases stayed unmatched. Looked up from germline, CDR1 is KGHDR and CDR2 is SFDVKD. The CDR3 here is CATSDLRLADNTGELFF. The CDR3 DNA reads as TGTGCCACCAGTGATCTGAGACTAGCGGACAACACCGGGGAGCTGTTTTTT.